The 18 T cell receptor beta chains below were found in one sample sequenced in a study of shared clonotypes between healthy human individuals. Produced via immunoSEQ multiplex PCR; TCRdb's table is partial and in-frame only. The sample yields approximately 1,500,000 clones, around 98% seen once. The material sequenced was naive CD4+ T cells sorted from blood. Subset specified: CD45RA+ positively selected. These receptor sequences come from a young man in good health.

This chain uses TRBV7-2 with TRBJ1-5, with D tentatively TRBD1 (5 bases). Germline values: CDR1 SGHTA, CDR2 FQGNSA. With 5 bases removed from V and 5 bases from J, the gap between germline ends came to 16 bases. The length of the CDR3 is 15 residues. CDR3 loop: CASSAGVVAHQPQHF. CDR3 DNA sequence: TGTGCCAGCAGCGCGGGGGTCGTGGCACATCAGCCCCAGCATTTT.

This rearrangement joins TRBV7-9 to TRBJ1-2, with D perhaps matching TRBD1 (5 bases). The CDR3 is 16 amino acids. Trimming stripped 5 bases from V and 7 bases from J, with 23 bases between. Germline-derived CDR1 and CDR2 are SEHNR and FQNEAQ (reference sequence). CDR3 DNA: TGTGCCAGCAGCCGGACTCTGGATACAGGATACGGTGGCTACACCTTC. Encoded protein: CASSRTLDTGYGGYTF.

This clone came up once. The chain couples TRBV6-1 to TRBJ1-2; D not certain. CDR1 and CDR2 (germline): MNHNS, SASEGT. The V gene lost 5 bases and the J gene lost 4 bases, with 14 bases spanning the gap. This CDR3 contains 14 residues. The CDR3 DNA reads TGTGCCAGCAGTCGTCGCCAAGGAAGCTATGGCTACACCTTC. This codes for CASSRRQGSYGYTF.

This sequence joins TRBV6-5 and TRBJ2-7; D remains unclear. V lost 6 bases, J lost 2 bases, and 14 bases lay in between. Germline CDR1 is MNHEY and CDR2 is SVGAGI. The CDR3 runs 14 residues. The CDR3 DNA is TGTGCCAGCAGCGGGTCACCAGCCGCCTACGAGCAGTACTTC. It is translated as CASSGSPAAYEQYF.

The chain is built from TRBV7-9 and TRBJ2-7; D remains unclear. The germline V gene encodes CDR1 SEHNR and CDR2 FQNEAQ (reference sequence). CDR3 length: 11 amino acids. V was shortened by 5 bases and J by 6 bases, with 8 bases between the two germline ends. CDR3 amino acids: CASSTSGEQYF. CDR3 sequence (DNA): TGTGCCAGCAGCACCTCAGGCGAGCAGTACTTC.

This chain joins TRBV4-2 and TRBJ2-3; TRBD2 matches 10 bases. The germline V gene has CDR1 LGHNA and CDR2 YNFKEQ. The CDR3 length is 18 residues. V was pared by 0 bases and J by 3 bases, with 9 bases of the junction left unmatched. The CDR3 region is CASSQDWPSGSFTDTQYF. The CDR3 coding sequence is TGTGCCAGCAGCCAAGATTGGCCTAGCGGGAGTTTTACAGATACGCAGTATTTT.

CDR3: CASSQATGTRPEQFF. The CDR3 nucleotides read TGCGCCAGCAGCCAAGCTACCGGGACGCGACCTGAGCAGTTCTTC. This chain joins TRBV4-3 and TRBJ2-1; possibly TRBD1 or TRBD2 for D (5 bases each). The V and J ends lost 1 base and 9 bases respectively, with 16 bases between them. The CDR3 has 15 residues. The germline V gene encodes CDR1 LGHNA and CDR2 YSLEER.

The gene calls are TRBV30 and TRBJ2-5; possibly TRBD2 for D (6 bases). Trimming took off 4 bases at V and 2 bases at J, with 14 bases between the two ends. This CDR3 is built from 14 residues. The germline V gene encodes CDR1 GTSNPN and CDR2 SVGIG (reference sequence). In DNA, the CDR3 is TGTGCCTGGATTGGGAGGACTGATCAAGAGACCCAGTACTTC. Translated: CAWIGRTDQETQYF. The whole variable domain, remainder taken from reference TRBV30 and TRBJ2-5, is SQTIHQWPATLVQPVGSPLSLECTVEGTSNPNLYWYRQAAGRGLQLLFYSVGIGQISSEVPQNLSASRPQDRQFILSSKKLLLSDSGFYLCAWIGRTDQETQYFGPGTRLLVL.

This clone has just one count. This chain uses TRBV28 with TRBJ2-3; 12 bases map to TRBD2. CDR1 and CDR2 (germline): MDHEN, SYDVKM. V lost 5 bases, J lost 2 bases, and 5 bases stayed unmatched. CDR3 length: 16 amino acids. CDR3 DNA: TGTGCCAGCAGTGCGACTAGCGGGGGACTCACAGATACGCAGTATTTT. This gives the protein CASSATSGGLTDTQYF.

The chain links TRBV5-6 to TRBJ2-7, with 8 bases aligning to TRBD2. In germline, CDR1 is SGHDT, CDR2 YYEEEE. The CDR3 length is 16 residues. The V segment lost 2 bases and the J segment 2 bases; nucleotides outside the gene matches: 9. CDR3 sequence (DNA): TGTGCCAGCAGCTTCGTTCGCGGGAGGAAAGCCTACGAGCAGTACTTC. It encodes CASSFVRGRKAYEQYF.

The V and J genes are TRBV28 and TRBJ2-5; 8 nucleotides line up with TRBD1. After removal of 5 bases from V and 5 bases from J, the junction contained 13 bases not matched to a gene. Germline V lookup: CDR1 MDHEN, CDR2 SYDVKM. This CDR3 has 16 residues. The CDR3 DNA follows: TGTGCCAGCAGTCTCCGGGACAGGTGGGAGGATGAGACCCAGTACTTC. This gives the protein CASSLRDRWEDETQYF.

J is TRBJ2-3 and V is TRBV7-9; the D gene is possibly TRBD1 (5 bases). Per the germline V gene, CDR1 is SEHNR and CDR2 is FQNEAQ (reference sequence). This CDR3 comprises 14 residues. V was pared by 5 bases and J by 1 base, with 10 bases between. The CDR3 DNA reads as TGTGCCAGCAGCCCAGGGTCGGGCACAGATACGCAGTATTTT. It is translated as CASSPGSGTDTQYF.

The V call is TRBV7-3, the J call TRBJ2-2, with D perhaps matching TRBD2 (5 bases). The CDR3 covers 14 residues. Trimming took off 0 bases at V and 8 bases at J, with 10 bases between the two ends. Germline V gene lookup returns CDR1 SGHTA and CDR2 FQGTGA. CDR3 coding DNA: TGTGCCAGCAGCTTAACTGTGGGAGCAGGGGAGCTGTTTTTT. Translating it yields CASSLTVGAGELFF. Full variable domain (rest looked up from reference TRBV7-3 and TRBJ2-2): GAGVSQTPSNKVTEKGKYVELRCDPISGHTALYWYRQSLGQGPEFLIYFQGTGAADDSGLPNDRFFAVRPEGSVSTLKIQRTERGDSAVYLCASSLTVGAGELFFGEGSRLTVL.

This sequence joins TRBV18 and TRBJ2-3; 9 bases map to TRBD2. Per the germline V gene, CDR1 is KGHSH and CDR2 is LQKENI. The CDR3 is 15 amino acids. The V gene end was trimmed by 6 bases and the J gene end by 2 bases; junction bases not matched to a gene: 6. The CDR3 is CASSRKREATDTQYF. The DNA for the CDR3 is TGTGCCAGCTCCCGAAAGCGGGAGGCCACAGATACGCAGTATTTT.

This chain connects TRBV6-1 to TRBJ1-5; 9 bases map to TRBD1. Germline CDR1 is MNHNS and CDR2 is SASEGT. V was pared by 5 bases and J by 7 bases, with 6 bases of the junction left unmatched. This CDR3 is 14 amino acids long. CDR3 bases: TGTGCCAGCAGTAATACAGGGGGCGGACAGCCCCAGCATTTT. Amino acid sequence: CASSNTGGGQPQHF.

Only one count was recorded for this clone. The chain employs TRBV28 and TRBJ2-5, with D perhaps TRBD1 or TRBD2 (7 bases each). CDR1 and CDR2 (germline): MDHEN, SYDVKM. This CDR3 spans 14 amino acids. V was clipped by 5 bases and J by 4 bases, with 14 bases between them. The CDR3 DNA is TGTGCCAGCAGTCCCCAGGGGGAGGGAGAGACCCAGTACTTC. The encoded protein is CASSPQGEGETQYF.

In its sample, this clone was seen once. J is TRBJ1-2 and V is TRBV19; 11 bases line up with TRBD1. With V trimmed by 3 bases and J by 6 bases, 9 bases remained unmatched. The CDR3 is 16 amino acids. Germline CDR1 is LNHDA and CDR2 is SQIVND (reference sequence). CDR3 nucleotides: TGTGCCAGTAGTATCCCCCCTGGACAGGGGGCTCATGGCTACACCTTC. Translated: CASSIPPGQGAHGYTF.

The CDR3 bases are TGTGCCAGCAGCTTCGGGACGTACGAGCAGTACTTC. This gives the protein CASSFGTYEQYF. This chain joins TRBV7-2 and TRBJ2-7; D might be TRBD1 or TRBD2, each matching 5 bases. CDR1 SGHTA and CDR2 FQGNSA come from the germline V gene. Trimming stripped 3 bases from V and 4 bases from J, with 7 bases between. This CDR3 contains 12 residues.